The T cell receptor beta chain described here comes from a study of cytomegalovirus exposure and HLA in healthy donors. At the level of the study: Later analysis reported that the 110 or so validation repertoires shared the platform of the approximately 670 first-cohort repertoires. Points from the study as a whole: Cytomegalovirus-associated TCR beta chains were listed, numbering 164.

Some clones are missing from TCRdb's copy, which holds only in-frame ones; the method was immunoSEQ multiplex PCR. The sample has about 82,000 clones; roughly 94% are singletons. Of note for this clone: Its target is unknown.

Among the 110 or so subjects of the validation cohort, separate from the roughly 730-subject first cohort, were the donors. Germline-derived CDR1 and CDR2 are MDHEN and SYDVKM. The CDR3 extends over 16 amino acids. Trimming removed 4 bases at V and 4 bases at J, with 20 bases between. Input material: PBMCs. The clonotype originates from a woman between 18 and 30 years old in good health and CMV-seronegative. The chain is built from TRBV28 and TRBJ2-7; D possibly corresponds to TRBD2 (6 bases). CDR3 sequence: CASSSTKGTGKYEQYF. In DNA form, the CDR3 reads TGTGCCAGCAGTTCTACCAAAGGGACTGGCAAGTACGAGCAGTACTTC.